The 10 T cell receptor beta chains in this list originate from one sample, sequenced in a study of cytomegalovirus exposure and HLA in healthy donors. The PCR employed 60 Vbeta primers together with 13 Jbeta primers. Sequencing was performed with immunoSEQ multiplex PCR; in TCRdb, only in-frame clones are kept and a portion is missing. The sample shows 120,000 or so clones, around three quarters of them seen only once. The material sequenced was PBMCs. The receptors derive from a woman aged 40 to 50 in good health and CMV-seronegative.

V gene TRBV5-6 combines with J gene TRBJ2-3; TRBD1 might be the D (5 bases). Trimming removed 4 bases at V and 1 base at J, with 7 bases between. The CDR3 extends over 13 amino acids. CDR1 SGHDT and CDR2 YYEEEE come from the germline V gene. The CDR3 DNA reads TGTGCCAGCAGCCAACAGGGCACAGATACGCAGTATTTT. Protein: CASSQQGTDTQYF. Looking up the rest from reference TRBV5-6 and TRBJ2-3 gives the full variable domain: DAGVTQSPTHLIKTRGQQVTLRCSPKSGHDTVSWYQQALGQGPQFIFQYYEEEERQRGNFPDRFSGHQFPNYSSELNVNALLLGDSALYLCASSQQGTDTQYFGPGTRLTVL.

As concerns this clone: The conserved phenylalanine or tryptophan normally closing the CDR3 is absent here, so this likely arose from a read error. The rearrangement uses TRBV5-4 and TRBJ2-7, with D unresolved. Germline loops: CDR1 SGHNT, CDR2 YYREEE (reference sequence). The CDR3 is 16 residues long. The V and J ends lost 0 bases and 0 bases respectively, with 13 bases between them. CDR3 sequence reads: CASSLGSPGSSYEQYL. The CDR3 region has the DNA TGTGCCAGCAGCTTGGGGTCGCCAGGAAGCTCCTACGAGCAGTACCTC.

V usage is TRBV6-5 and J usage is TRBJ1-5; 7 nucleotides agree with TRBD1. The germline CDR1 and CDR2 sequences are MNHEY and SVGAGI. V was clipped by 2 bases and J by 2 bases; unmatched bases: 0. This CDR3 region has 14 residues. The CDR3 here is CASSYQGGNQPQHF. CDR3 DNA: TGTGCCAGCAGTTACCAGGGGGGCAATCAGCCCCAGCATTTT.

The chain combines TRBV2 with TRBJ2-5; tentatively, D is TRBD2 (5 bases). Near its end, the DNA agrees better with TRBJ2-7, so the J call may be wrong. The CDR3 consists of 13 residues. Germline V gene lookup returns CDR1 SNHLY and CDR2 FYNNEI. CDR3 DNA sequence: TGTGCCAGCAGTGTACGGGATGGCGGCGAGCAGTACTTC. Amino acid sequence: CASSVRDGGEQYF.

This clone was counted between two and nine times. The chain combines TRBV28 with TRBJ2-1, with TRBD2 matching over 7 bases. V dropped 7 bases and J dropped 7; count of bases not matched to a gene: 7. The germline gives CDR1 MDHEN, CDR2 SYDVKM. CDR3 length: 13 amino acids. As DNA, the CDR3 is TGTGCCAGCATTCGGGACTATCAGAATGAGCAGTTCTTC. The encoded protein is CASIRDYQNEQFF.

The CDR3 sequence is CASSPRWQVNSPLHF. Here the CDR3 DNA reads TGTGCCAGCAGCCCAAGGTGGCAGGTTAATTCACCCCTCCACTTT. V gene TRBV5-5 combines with J gene TRBJ1-6, with D unclear. CDR3 length: 15 residues. Trimming removed 4 bases at V and 6 bases at J, with 14 bases between. Germline V gene lookup returns CDR1 SGHKS and CDR2 YYEKEE (reference sequence).

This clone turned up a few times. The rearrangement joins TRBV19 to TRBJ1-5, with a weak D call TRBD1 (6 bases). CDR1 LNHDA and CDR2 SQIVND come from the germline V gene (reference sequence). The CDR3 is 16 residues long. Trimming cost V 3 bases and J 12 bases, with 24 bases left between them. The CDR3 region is CASSMGARIGNSLQHF. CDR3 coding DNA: TGTGCCAGTAGTATGGGGGCGCGGATCGGTAATTCGCTCCAGCATTTT.

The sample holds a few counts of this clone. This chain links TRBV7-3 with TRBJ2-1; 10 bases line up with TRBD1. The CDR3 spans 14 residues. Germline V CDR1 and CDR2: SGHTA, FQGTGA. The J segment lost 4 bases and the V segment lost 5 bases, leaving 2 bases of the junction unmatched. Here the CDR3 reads CASSTGQGYNEQFF. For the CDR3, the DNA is TGTGCCAGCAGCACGGGACAGGGGTACAATGAGCAGTTCTTC.

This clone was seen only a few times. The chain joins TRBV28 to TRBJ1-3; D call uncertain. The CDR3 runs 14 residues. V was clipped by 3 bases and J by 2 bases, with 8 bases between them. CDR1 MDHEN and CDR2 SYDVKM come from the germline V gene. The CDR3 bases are TGTGCCAGCAGTTTTCCTCAGACTGGAAACACCATATATTTT. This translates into CASSFPQTGNTIYF. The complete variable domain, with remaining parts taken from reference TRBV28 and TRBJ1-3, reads DVKVTQSSRYLVKRTGEKVFLECVQDMDHENMFWYRQDPGLGLRLIYFSYDVKMKEKGDIPEGYSVSREKKERFSLILESASTNQTSMYLCASSFPQTGNTIYFGEGSWLTVV.

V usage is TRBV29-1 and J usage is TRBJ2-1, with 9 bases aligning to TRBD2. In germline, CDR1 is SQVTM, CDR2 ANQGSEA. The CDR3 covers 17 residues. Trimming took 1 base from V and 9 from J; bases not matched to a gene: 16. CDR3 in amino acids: CSVEGQGNGGRAGEQFF. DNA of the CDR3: TGCAGCGTTGAAGGCCAGGGAAACGGCGGGAGGGCCGGTGAGCAGTTCTTC.